This TCR beta chain derives from a study of response to subunit inactivated influenza vaccine. From the RT-PCR reads, TCRdb called clonotypes with MiXCR, one entry per CDR3 protein. The table includes 430,000 or so distinct CDR3 sequences, approximately 11% detected once. This clonotype was seen a few times. The germline V gene has CDR1 MNHEY and CDR2 SVGEGT. The CDR3 is made up of 17 amino acids. V was clipped by 6 bases and J by 7 bases; unmatched bases: 17. The sequencing used PBMCs from blood, collected roughly 46 days after vaccination. The chain has TRBV6-2 or TRBV6-3 and TRBJ2-1, with TRBD1 matching over 8 bases. The receptor's source is a man over 45 who received an inactivated influenza vaccine. The CDR3 spells CASRTGVGLAKRNEQFF. Written as DNA, the CDR3 is TGTGCCAGCAGGACAGGGGTAGGTCTAGCGAAAAGGAATGAGCAGTTCTTC.